One sample yielded the 5 T cell receptor beta chains listed below, sequenced in a study of blood T cells in healthy people across ages. Primed by a sample-barcoded 5' primer and a J-beta primer mix, a second PCR proceeded for roughly 6 to 12 cycles. TCRdb reanalysed the 5' RACE reads using MiXCR and keeps one entry per CDR3 protein. Here the sample spans hundreds of thousands of distinct CDR3 sequences, 44% being singletons. Sequencing input: blood. Source of these receptors: a man between 60 and 75 years old in good health.

CDR3 sequence (DNA): TGCGCCAGCCACGATTCGGGGGCGAACACCGGGGAGCTGTTTTTT. Amino acid sequence: CASHDSGANTGELFF. The chain is built from TRBV4-1 and TRBJ2-2; tentative D call: TRBD2 (6 bases). Per germline, CDR1 MGHRA and CDR2 YSYEKL. Deletions cut 8 bases from V and 0 bases from J, with 13 bases between. The CDR3 is 15 amino acids.

This chain uses TRBV6-2 or TRBV6-3 with TRBJ2-7, with D perhaps matching TRBD2 (6 bases). The germline V gene has CDR1 MNHEY and CDR2 SVGEGT. Deletions cut 7 bases from V and 0 bases from J, with 13 bases between. There are 14 residues in the CDR3. CDR3 in amino acids: CASTRDGSSYEQYF. The CDR3 nucleotides are TGTGCCAGCACTCGGGACGGGAGCTCCTACGAGCAGTACTTC.

With respect to this clonotype: Mismatch with germline at one junction end may stem from a read error. The chain employs TRBV7-2 and TRBJ2-3, with 9 bases matching TRBD2. CDR1 is SGHTA, CDR2 FQGNSA, per germline. CDR3 length: 16 amino acids. This CDR3 reads CASSSDPGLAADTQFF. DNA for the CDR3: TGTGCCAGTAGCTCTGACCCGGGACTAGCTGCAGATACGCAGTTTTTT. The whole variable domain, filled in from reference TRBV7-2 and TRBJ2-3, reads GAGVSQSPSNKVTEKGKDVELRCDPISGHTALYWYRQSLGQGLEFLIYFQGNSAPDKSGLPSDRFSAERTGGSVSTLTIQRTQQEDSAVYLCASSSDPGLAADTQFFGPGTRLTVL.

The rearrangement links TRBV12-3 or TRBV12-4 to TRBJ2-3; 10 nucleotides align to TRBD2. The CDR3 has 16 amino acids. Germline trimming cut 2 bases from V and 4 bases from J; bases unmatched to any gene: 6. The CDR3 reads CASSLSPSGGADTQYF. In nucleotides, the CDR3 is TGTGCCAGCAGTTTATCCCCTAGCGGGGGCGCAGATACGCAGTATTTT.

The rearrangement links TRBV7-2 to TRBJ2-3, with a possible D match to TRBD1 (7 bases). With 5 bases removed from V and 5 bases from J, the gap between germline ends came to 17 bases. Germline CDR1 reads SGHTA; CDR2 reads FQGNSA. The CDR3 is 15 residues long. This chain's CDR3 is CASSRNYQGGDTQYF. In DNA form, the CDR3 reads TGTGCCAGCAGCCGCAATTATCAGGGGGGAGATACGCAGTATTTT.